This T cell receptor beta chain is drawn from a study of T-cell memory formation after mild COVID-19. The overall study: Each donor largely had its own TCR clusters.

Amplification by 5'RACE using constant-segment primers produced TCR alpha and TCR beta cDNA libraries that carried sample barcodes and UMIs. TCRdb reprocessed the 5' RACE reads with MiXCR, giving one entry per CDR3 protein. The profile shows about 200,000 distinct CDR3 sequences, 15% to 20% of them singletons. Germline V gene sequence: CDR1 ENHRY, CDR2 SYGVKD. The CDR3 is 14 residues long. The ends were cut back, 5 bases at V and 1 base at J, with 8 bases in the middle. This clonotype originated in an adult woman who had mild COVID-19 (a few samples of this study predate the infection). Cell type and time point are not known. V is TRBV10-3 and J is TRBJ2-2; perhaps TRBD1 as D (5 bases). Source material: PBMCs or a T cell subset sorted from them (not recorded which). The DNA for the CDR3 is TGTGCCATCAGTCGCCAGGGGAACACCGGGGAGCTGTTTTTT. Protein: CAISRQGNTGELFF.